This is a list of T cell receptor beta chains from one sample in a study of CD8+ T cells in alopecia areata. Profiled with immunoSEQ multiplex PCR; TCRdb holds only in-frame clones, not every one. The table has some 7,000 clones, approximately 65% seen once. The sequencing here drew on skin, taken at week 0. The receptors here all came from a human donor with alopecia areata. CDR3s include the opening cysteine and the closing phenylalanine or tryptophan.

cdr3_length v_call cdr3_aa
13 TRBV6-5 CASTLAGTGELFF
14 TRBV9 CASSDSDKSYEQYF
16 TRBV5-1 CASSLVMGRWYQPQHF
16 TRBV2 CASSEVGVGGYVTQYF
15 TRBV7-9 CASSSRLESTDTQYF
15 TRBV4-1 CASSQVAGSTDTQYF
16 TRBV19 CASSIGDRGYNSPLHF
11 TRBV30 CAWSERAGYTF
14 TRBV14 CASSVGQGTSTIYF
16 TRBV4-2 CASSQDGTGGYNEQFF
13 TRBV2 CASSEAPGDEQFF
13 TRBV7-9 CASSMGGTGELFF
14 TRBV12-5 CASGPPGINSPLHF
16 TRBV5-1 CASSLISGGANYGYTF
12 TRBV7-2 CASSPTGYEQYF
13 TRBV30 CAWSVVGYNEQFF
15 TRBV5-1 CASSPTGGGLEKLFF
15 TRBV4-2 CASSQEPGINQPQHF
14 TRBV30 CAWNVGSSYNEQFF
16 TRBV15 CATSRAEGQRNSPLHF
15 TRBV13 CASSPRGGELYGYTF
16 TRBV2 CASSEIGGTGAYEQYF
13 TRBV5-5 CASSLSRNTEAFF
14 TRBV27 CASSLNTRGSEQYF
13 TRBV7-9 CASSLVRSPGYTF
16 TRBV10-3 CAISVGPGAGYTEAFF
15 TRBV18 CASTLETGQGQTQYF
12 TRBV30 CAWLSDFYGYTF
14 TRBV6-5 CASISRRGGETQYF
12 TRBV11-2 CASSLGSGELFF
14 TRBV4-3 CASSLGLRADEQYF
13 TRBV7-9 CASSLDVGDTQYF
16 TRBV25-1 CASSEYPVGGRTEAFF